This TCR beta chain was obtained from a study of shared clonotypes between healthy human individuals. Notes on the study in general: It was expected that sequencing depth would affect clonotype sharing among donors.

This clone was counted between two and nine times. Its specificity is not known. V lost 4 bases to trimming and J lost 6 bases, with 17 bases between them. CDR1 is SGHDT and CDR2 is YYEEEE in the germline V gene. The CDR3 is made up of 15 amino acids. Assay used: immunoSEQ multiplex PCR; TCRdb lists only in-frame clones, some missing. The sample includes under 750,000 clones, 55% to 80% seen only once; the top ten take around 1.8%. This receptor was obtained from a woman in her twenties or thirties in good health. V is TRBV5-6 and J is TRBJ1-5; D perhaps matches TRBD1 (5 bases). The sample consisted of memory CD4+ T cells sorted from blood. The subset denotes: CD45RA-negative fraction. The CDR3 DNA reads TGTGCCAGCAGCCCGGAGGAGGGGATTGGTCAGCCCCAGCATTTT. It codes for CASSPEEGIGQPQHF.